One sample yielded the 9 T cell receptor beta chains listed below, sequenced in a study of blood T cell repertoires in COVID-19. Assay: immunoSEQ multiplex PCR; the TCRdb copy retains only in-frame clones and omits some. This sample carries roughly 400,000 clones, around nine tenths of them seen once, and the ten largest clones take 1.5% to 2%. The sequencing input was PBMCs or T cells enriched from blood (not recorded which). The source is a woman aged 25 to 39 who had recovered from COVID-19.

As DNA, the CDR3 is TGTGCCAGCAGCTCCCCACTAGTTTTAGGCGAGCAGTTCTTC. Encoded protein: CASSSPLVLGEQFF. This rearrangement joins TRBV11-2 to TRBJ2-1, with D perhaps TRBD2 (5 bases). The V and J ends lost 4 bases and 10 bases respectively, with 17 bases between them. Germline V gene sequence: CDR1 SGHAT, CDR2 FQNNGV. CDR3 length: 14 amino acids.

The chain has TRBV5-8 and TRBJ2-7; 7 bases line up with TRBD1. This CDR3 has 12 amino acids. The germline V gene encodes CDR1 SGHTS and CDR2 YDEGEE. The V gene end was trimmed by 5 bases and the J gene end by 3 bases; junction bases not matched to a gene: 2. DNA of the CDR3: TGTGCCAGCAGTGGGGACAGCTACGAGCAGTACTTC. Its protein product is CASSGDSYEQYF. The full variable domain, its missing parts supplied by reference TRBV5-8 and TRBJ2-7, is EAGVTQSPTHLIKTRGQQATLRCSPISGHTSVYWYQQALGLGLQFLLWYDEGEERNRGNFPPRFSGRQFPNYSSELNVNALELEDSALYLCASSGDSYEQYFGPGTRLTVT.

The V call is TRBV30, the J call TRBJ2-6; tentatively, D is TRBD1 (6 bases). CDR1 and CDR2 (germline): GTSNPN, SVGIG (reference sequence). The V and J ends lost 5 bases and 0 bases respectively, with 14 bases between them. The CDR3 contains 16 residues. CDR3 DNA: TGTGCCTGGGGGACGGGACATTTCTCTGGGGCCAACGTCCTGACTTTC. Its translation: CAWGTGHFSGANVLTF.

CDR3 DNA sequence: TGTGCCAGCAGCTCTTACAGGGGCACTGAAGCTTTCTTT. Its protein product is CASSSYRGTEAFF. The chain couples TRBV9 to TRBJ1-1; 7 bases line up with TRBD1. CDR3 length equals 13 residues. CDR1 is SGDLS, CDR2 YYNGEE, per germline. J gave up 4 bases and V 4 bases, and 4 bases lay outside the gene matches. The complete variable domain, with remaining parts taken from reference TRBV9 and TRBJ1-1, reads DSGVTQTPKHLITATGQRVTLRCSPRSGDLSVYWYQQSLDQGLQFLIQYYNGEERAKGNILERFSAQQFPDLHSELNLSSLELGDSALYFCASSSYRGTEAFFGQGTRLTVV.

CDR3 DNA: TGTGCCAGCAGTTCCGGGTACAGGGTATCGGTGGGTGGCTACACCTTC. Its protein is CASSSGYRVSVGGYTF. The chain carries TRBV28 and TRBJ1-2; possibly TRBD1 for D (6 bases). Germline-derived CDR1 and CDR2 are MDHEN and SYDVKM. This CDR3 is built from 16 residues. V was shortened by 4 bases and J by 7 bases, with 22 bases between the two germline ends.

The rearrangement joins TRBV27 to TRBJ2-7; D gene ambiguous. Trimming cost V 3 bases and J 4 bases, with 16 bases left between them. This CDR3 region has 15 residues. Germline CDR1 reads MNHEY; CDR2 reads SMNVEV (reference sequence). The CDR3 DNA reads TGTGCCAGCAGTTTCGGGTTCGGCGACCCATACGAGCAGTACTTC. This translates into CASSFGFGDPYEQYF.

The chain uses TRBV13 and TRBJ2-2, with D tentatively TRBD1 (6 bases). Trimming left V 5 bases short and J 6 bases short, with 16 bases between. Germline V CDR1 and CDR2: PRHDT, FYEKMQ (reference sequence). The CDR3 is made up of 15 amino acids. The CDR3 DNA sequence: TGTGCCAGCAGCCCCTTTAACAGGGTCGCCGGGGAGCTGTTTTTT. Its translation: CASSPFNRVAGELFF.

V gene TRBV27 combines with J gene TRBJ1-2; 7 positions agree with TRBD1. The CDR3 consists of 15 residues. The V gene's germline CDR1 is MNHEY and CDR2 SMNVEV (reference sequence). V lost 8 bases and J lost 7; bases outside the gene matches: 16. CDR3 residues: CASYTNRGHRGGYTF. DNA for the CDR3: TGTGCCAGCTATACCAATAGGGGGCATCGGGGTGGCTACACCTTC.

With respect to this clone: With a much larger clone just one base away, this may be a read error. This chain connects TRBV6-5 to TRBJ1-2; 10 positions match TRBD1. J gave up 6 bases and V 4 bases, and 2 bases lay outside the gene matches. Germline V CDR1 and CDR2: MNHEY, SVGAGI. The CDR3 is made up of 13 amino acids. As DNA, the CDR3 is TGTGCCAGCAGTTTAGGGACAGGGGATGGCTACACCTTC. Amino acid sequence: CASSLGTGDGYTF.